These 18 T cell receptor beta chains came from one sample sequenced in a study of Ad26.COV2.S vaccination and SARS-CoV-2 variants. TCRdb's copy holds only in-frame clones and misses some; the assay was immunoSEQ multiplex PCR. The sample has 350,000 to 450,000 clones; around 92% are singletons. The sequencing here drew on peripheral blood, taken after recovery from COVID-19. These receptors all come from a human donor who had recovered from COVID-19.

This clone was picked up one time. The chain uses TRBV10-3 and TRBJ1-1; D gene uncertain. Germline-derived CDR1 and CDR2 are ENHRY and SYGVKD. This CDR3 region has 12 residues. V was trimmed by 2 bases and J by 6 bases, leaving 7 bases between them. The CDR3 reads CAISETVSEAFF. CDR3 coding DNA: TGTGCCATCAGTGAGACAGTATCTGAAGCTTTCTTT.

The genes are TRBV19 and TRBJ2-7; 12 bases are shared with TRBD1. Germline CDR1 reads LNHDA; CDR2 reads SQIVND (reference sequence). J was trimmed by 5 bases and V by 11 bases; bases with no gene match: 4. The CDR3 covers 12 residues. The CDR3 spells CAAGTGGHEQYF. CDR3 nucleotide sequence: TGTGCCGCCGGGACAGGGGGCCACGAGCAGTACTTC.

The gene calls are TRBV27 and TRBJ2-1, with D maybe TRBD2 (7 bases). The germline V and J ends were trimmed by 2 bases and 8 bases, with 13 bases remaining between them. The CDR3 runs to 14 residues. From germline, CDR1 is MNHEY and CDR2 SMNVEV (reference sequence). Here the CDR3 reads CASSLLGGGDEQFF. CDR3 nucleotide sequence: TGTGCCAGCAGTTTACTGGGAGGGGGGGATGAGCAGTTCTTC.

This clone came up a few times. The same CDR3 can be traced to other DNA sequences in this sample. V and J are TRBV7-9 and TRBJ2-1; tentatively, D is TRBD2 (6 bases). The germline V gene has CDR1 SEHNR and CDR2 FQNEAQ (reference sequence). V was trimmed by 1 base and J by 6 bases, leaving 10 bases between them. The CDR3 runs to 14 residues. This chain's CDR3 is CASSLGGGANEQFF. DNA for the CDR3: TGTGCCAGCAGCTTAGGGGGCGGGGCCAATGAGCAGTTCTTC.

This rearrangement joins TRBV19 to TRBJ1-2; TRBD1 matches at 8 bases. Germline CDR1 LNHDA, CDR2 SQIVND (reference sequence). The length of the CDR3 is 17 residues. J lost 6 bases, V lost 2 bases, and 14 bases had no gene match. CDR3 DNA: TGTGCCAGTAGTATATCCCCGACAGGGGTTATCGGAGATGGCTACACCTTC. The encoded protein is CASSISPTGVIGDGYTF.

This sequence joins TRBV6-1 and TRBJ2-7, with 9 nucleotides matching TRBD1. Germline V lookup: CDR1 MNHNS, CDR2 SASEGT. The CDR3 loop spans 16 amino acids. V was pared by 1 base and J by 6 bases, with 10 bases of the junction left unmatched. In DNA form, the CDR3 reads TGTGCCAGCAGTGAAGTGGGGACAGGGATCGTGGTCGAGCAGTACTTC. It codes for CASSEVGTGIVVEQYF.

J is TRBJ1-3 and V is TRBV2; weak D call: TRBD1 (5 bases). This CDR3 region has 15 residues. Trimming left V 4 bases short and J 0 bases short, with 10 bases between. Germline V CDR1 and CDR2: SNHLY, FYNNEI. CDR3 residues: CASSAQGASGNTIYF. The CDR3 DNA reads as TGTGCCAGCAGTGCCCAGGGCGCCTCTGGAAACACCATATATTTT. Based on the CDR3 plus reference TRBV2 and TRBJ1-3, the full variable domain is EPEVTQTPSHQVTQMGQEVILRCVPISNHLYFYWYRQILGQKVEFLVSFYNNEISEKSEIFDDQFSVERPDGSNFTLKIRSTKLEDSAMYFCASSAQGASGNTIYFGEGSWLTVV.

The chain couples TRBV5-6 to TRBJ1-4, with TRBD1 as a possible D gene (6 bases). This CDR3 is 15 amino acids long. The V and J ends lost 1 base and 5 bases respectively, with 12 bases between them. In germline, CDR1 is SGHDT, CDR2 YYEEEE. The CDR3 spells CASSLLGAGNEKLFF. The CDR3 nucleotides are TGTGCCAGCAGCTTGCTGGGGGCTGGGAATGAAAAACTGTTTTTT.

The chain is built from TRBV3-1 (or the pseudogene TRBV3-2) and TRBJ2-1; 14 bases align to TRBD2. Trimming cost V 4 bases and J 0 bases; bases outside gene matches: 5. The CDR3 runs 18 residues. Germline V gene sequence: CDR1 LGHDT, CDR2 YNNKEL (reference sequence). DNA for the CDR3: TGTGCCAGCAGCCCGACTAGCGGGGGGGCAAGCTCCTACAATGAGCAGTTCTTC. Amino acids: CASSPTSGGASSYNEQFF.

This chain uses TRBV3-1 (or the pseudogene TRBV3-2) with TRBJ1-2; 8 nucleotides align to TRBD1. Per germline, CDR1 LGHDT and CDR2 YNNKEL (reference sequence). CDR3 length equals 15 residues. V was clipped by 0 bases and J by 8 bases; unmatched bases: 8. The CDR3 DNA reads as TGTGCCAGCAGCCAAGATAGCCAGGGGGCTTACGGCTACACCTTC. It codes for CASSQDSQGAYGYTF.

V gene TRBV10-3 combines with J gene TRBJ1-1; 7 nucleotides agree with TRBD1. The germline CDR1 and CDR2 sequences are ENHRY and SYGVKD. The V gene end was trimmed by 8 bases and the J gene end by 6 bases; junction bases not matched to a gene: 9. The CDR3 length is 13 residues. This chain's CDR3 is CAIGRQGWSEAFF. The DNA for the CDR3 is TGTGCCATCGGCCGACAGGGATGGTCTGAAGCTTTCTTT.

The V call is TRBV5-1, the J call TRBJ1-1; no definite D call. Trimming took off 1 base at V and 1 base at J, with 14 bases between the two ends. The CDR3 has 16 residues. Germline loops: CDR1 SGHRS, CDR2 YFSETQ. DNA of the CDR3: TGCGCCAGCAGCTTGAGCACGACCCGTGCGAACACTGAAGCTTTCTTT. This codes for CASSLSTTRANTEAFF.

The chain uses TRBV7-2 and TRBJ2-7; the match to TRBD1 covers 8 bases. The CDR3 runs 13 residues. The germline V gene has CDR1 SGHTA and CDR2 FQGNSA. V lost 7 bases and J lost 2; bases outside the gene matches: 4. The DNA for the CDR3 is TGTGCCAGCACCCCACAGGGGGCCTACGAGCAGTACTTC. It is translated as CASTPQGAYEQYF.

This chain links TRBV12-3 or TRBV12-4 with TRBJ1-2; TRBD1 might be the D (5 bases). V was cut by 3 bases and J by 4 bases, with 9 bases left in between. This CDR3 comprises 13 residues. The CDR3 DNA is TGTGCCAGCAGTTTCGTCAGGGCCTATGGCTACACCTTC. Its protein is CASSFVRAYGYTF.

This chain joins TRBV11-2 and TRBJ1-2; D call uncertain. V lost 4 bases, J lost 2 bases, and 8 bases lay in between. The CDR3 spans 13 residues. CDR1 is SGHAT, CDR2 FQNNGV, per germline. The DNA for the CDR3 is TGTGCCAGCAGCTCTCTCGTGAACTATGGCTACACCTTC. It yields the protein CASSSLVNYGYTF. Using reference TRBV11-2 and TRBJ1-2 for the parts outside the CDR3, the full variable domain is EAGVAQSPRYKIIEKRQSVAFWCNPISGHATLYWYQQILGQGPKLLIQFQNNGVVDDSQLPKDRFSAERLKGVDSTLKIQPAKLEDSAVYLCASSSLVNYGYTFGSGTRLTVV.

The chain uses TRBV12-3 or TRBV12-4 and TRBJ1-5; TRBD1 might be the D (5 bases). Trimming stripped 2 bases from V and 6 bases from J, with 8 bases between. This CDR3 spans 13 amino acids. CDR3 sequence reads: CASSLKGIQPQHF. CDR3 nucleotides: TGTGCCAGCAGTTTAAAGGGGATTCAGCCCCAGCATTTT.

V is TRBV11-3 and J is TRBJ2-5; no firm D call. Germline assignment: CDR1 SGHNT and CDR2 YENEEA. The CDR3 spans 13 residues. Trimming removed 5 bases at V and 2 bases at J, with 9 bases between. The CDR3 DNA reads TGTGCCAGCAGCCGCAGCGAGCAAGAGACCCAGTACTTC. Amino acid sequence: CASSRSEQETQYF.

The V and J genes are TRBV12-5 and TRBJ1-5, with TRBD1 matching 7 bases. The CDR3 runs to 14 residues. Germline CDR1 and CDR2: LGHNT and FRNRAP. Trimming removed 1 base from V and 6 bases from J; junction bases left unmatched: 3. CDR3 protein: CASGLGQGGQPQHF. DNA for the CDR3: TGTGCTAGTGGTTTGGGACAGGGCGGTCAGCCCCAGCATTTT. Based on the CDR3 plus reference TRBV12-5 and TRBJ1-5, the full variable domain is DARVTQTPRHKVTEMGQEVTMRCQPILGHNTVFWYRQTMMQGLELLAYFRNRAPLDDSGMPKDRFSAEMPDATLATLKIQPSEPRDSAVYFCASGLGQGGQPQHFGDGTRLSIL.